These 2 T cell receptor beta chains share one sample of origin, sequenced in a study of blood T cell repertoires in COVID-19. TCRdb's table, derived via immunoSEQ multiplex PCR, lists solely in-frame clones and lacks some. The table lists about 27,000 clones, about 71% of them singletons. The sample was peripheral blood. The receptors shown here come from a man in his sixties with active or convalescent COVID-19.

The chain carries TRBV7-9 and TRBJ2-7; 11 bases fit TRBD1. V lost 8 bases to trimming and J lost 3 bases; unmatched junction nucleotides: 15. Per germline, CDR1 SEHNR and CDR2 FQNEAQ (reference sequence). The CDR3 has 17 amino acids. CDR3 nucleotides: TGTGCCAGCGGGCCCGGGACAGGGGGAAAAAGGATCTACGAGCAGTACTTC. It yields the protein CASGPGTGGKRIYEQYF. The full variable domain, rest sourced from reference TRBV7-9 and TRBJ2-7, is DTGVSQNPRHKITKRGQNVTFRCDPISEHNRLYWYRQTLGQGPEFLTYFQNEAQLEKSRLLSDRFSAERPKGSFSTLEIQRTEQGDSAMYLCASGPGTGGKRIYEQYFGPGTRLTVT.

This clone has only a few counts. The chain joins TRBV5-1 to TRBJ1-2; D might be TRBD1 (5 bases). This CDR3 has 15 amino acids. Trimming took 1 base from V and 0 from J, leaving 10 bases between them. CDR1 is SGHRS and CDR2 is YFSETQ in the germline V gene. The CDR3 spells CASSLTGSPNYGYTF. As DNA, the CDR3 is TGCGCCAGCAGCTTGACAGGTTCCCCTAACTATGGCTACACCTTC.